Following are 25 T cell receptor beta chains from one sample sequenced in a study of vaccination effects on CD4 cells after COVID-19 (dated by TCRdb to about 2022). The ViraFEST assay stimulated PBMC with viral peptide pools and then used TCR sequencing to identify antigen-specific CD4+ T cell clonotypes by expansion. After less than 13 days of culture, CD4+ T cells were isolated with the EasySep CD4+ T cell isolation kit. Two doses of either the BNT162b2 or the mRNA-1273 mRNA SARS-CoV-2 vaccine were administered to participants. The library relied on the immunoSEQ multiplex PCR assay. Drawn from immuneACCESS, this table holds only the in-frame rearrangements with V and J called that TCRdb kept. Clones are partly lost; checked studies trace under half to an unresolved V gene and leave the rest unexplained. In this sample the table shows approximately 29,000 clones, around 70% of which occur a single time. The top ten hold more than 8.5% of the sample.

The antigens for these receptors are not known. The source was CD4+ T cells from PBMCs cultured with HCoV-NL63 spike peptides, collected after COVID-19 vaccination. Explained via the paper, the cell subset or site label denotes: HCoV-NL63 spike overlapping peptide pool stimulation. The receptors were gathered from a human donor who received a COVID-19 vaccine.

This clone appeared once. V is TRBV10-3 and J is TRBJ1-2, with 9 bases matching TRBD1. The V segment lost 4 bases and the J segment 2 bases; nucleotides outside the gene matches: 2. This CDR3 spans 14 amino acids. Germline V lookup: CDR1 ENHRY, CDR2 SYGVKD. For the CDR3, the DNA is TGTGCCATCAGTGTAGGGACAGGGAACTATGGCTACACCTTC. Amino acids: CAISVGTGNYGYTF.

The chain has TRBV11-2 and TRBJ1-1, with D maybe TRBD1 (6 bases). Germline CDR1 and CDR2: SGHAT and FQNNGV. The CDR3 has 15 residues. V was shortened by 4 bases and J by 2 bases, with 14 bases between the two germline ends. This chain's CDR3 is CASSSGTGYNTEAFF. Here the CDR3 DNA reads TGTGCCAGCAGCTCCGGAACAGGGTATAACACTGAAGCTTTCTTT.

The CDR3 DNA is TGTGCCAGCAGCCAAGGGTCGGCAGGGGGCTATCGCTACGAGCAGTACTTC. As protein: CASSQGSAGGYRYEQYF. The chain is built from TRBV3-1 (or the pseudogene TRBV3-2) and TRBJ2-7; 8 positions agree with TRBD1. Germline CDR1 and CDR2: LGHDT and YNNKEL (reference sequence). The CDR3 has 17 residues. With V trimmed by 1 base and J by 3 bases, 11 bases remained unmatched.

J is TRBJ2-7 and V is TRBV9; either TRBD1 or TRBD2 may supply D (6 bases each). Trimming removed 3 bases at V and 4 bases at J, with 14 bases between. The CDR3 runs 14 residues. CDR1 and CDR2 (germline): SGDLS, YYNGEE. This CDR3 is CASSASQGRYEQYF. CDR3 DNA sequence: TGTGCCAGCAGCGCGAGTCAGGGGAGGTACGAGCAGTACTTC.

This clone has only a few counts. The chain recombines TRBV19 with TRBJ1-1, with a weak D call TRBD1 (5 bases). The germline CDR1 and CDR2 sequences are LNHDA and SQIVND (reference sequence). The germline V and J ends were trimmed by 5 bases and 4 bases, with 26 bases remaining between them. The CDR3 sequence is 18 residues long. CDR3 in DNA: TGTGCCAGTAGTCGGCGGGAACCAACTTTAGGGGAAACCACTGAAGCTTTCTTT. This translates into CASSRREPTLGETTEAFF.

The CDR3 nucleotides are TGTGCCAGCAGCCATTTCGGACAGGGGGTCCACGAGCAGTACTTC. It encodes CASSHFGQGVHEQYF. V is TRBV14 and J is TRBJ2-7, with 10 bases matching TRBD1. The CDR3 covers 15 residues. Germline CDR1 reads SGHDN; CDR2 reads FVKESK. With V trimmed by 3 bases and J by 5 bases, 7 bases remained unmatched.

The chain has TRBV20-1 and TRBJ1-2; 10 positions agree with TRBD1. This CDR3 spans 14 amino acids. Germline CDR1 DFQATT, CDR2 SNEGSKA (reference sequence). The V gene end was trimmed by 3 bases and the J gene end by 7 bases; junction bases not matched to a gene: 8. DNA of the CDR3: TGCAGTGCTAGTGAAAAGACAGGGGGCAGTGGCTACACCTTC. Encoded protein: CSASEKTGGSGYTF.

This rearrangement joins TRBV30 to TRBJ1-2, with 7 bases fitting TRBD1. V was pared by 6 bases and J by 8 bases, with 6 bases of the junction left unmatched. The CDR3 has 11 residues. The germline gives CDR1 GTSNPN, CDR2 SVGIG (reference sequence). CDR3 bases: TGTGCCTGCCGGACAGGAGAAGGCTACACCTTC. It encodes CACRTGEGYTF. Complete variable domain (other parts from reference TRBV30 and TRBJ1-2): SQTIHQWPATLVQPVGSPLSLECTVEGTSNPNLYWYRQAAGRGLQLLFYSVGIGQISSEVPQNLSASRPQDRQFILSSKKLLLSDSGFYLCACRTGEGYTFGSGTRLTVV.

This chain links TRBV3-1 (or the pseudogene TRBV3-2) with TRBJ1-2; no firm D call. Germline lookup yields CDR1 LGHDT and CDR2 YNNKEL (reference sequence). This CDR3 contains 16 residues. Between the trimmed V and J ends, which lost 1 base and 1 base, there was a span of 13 bases. The CDR3 DNA reads TGTGCCAGCAGCCAAGCTGGTCCAGGCCTTAACTATGGCTACACCTTC. It yields the protein CASSQAGPGLNYGYTF.

The gene calls are TRBV5-6 and TRBJ2-2, with 15 bases lining up with TRBD2. The V gene end was trimmed by 3 bases and the J gene end by 6 bases; junction bases not matched to a gene: 6. The CDR3 sequence is 17 residues long. CDR1 and CDR2 from the germline V gene are SGHDT and YYEEEE. CDR3 in DNA: TGTGCCAGCAGCTCACTAGGACTAGCGGGAGGGCCCGGGGAGCTGTTTTTT. It encodes CASSSLGLAGGPGELFF.

The rearrangement joins TRBV24-1 to TRBJ2-2; no clear D. Trimming pared 4 bases from V and 2 bases from J, leaving 1 base between. CDR3 length: 12 residues. The V gene's germline CDR1 is KGHDR and CDR2 SFDVKD. This CDR3 reads CATSENTGELFF. CDR3 DNA sequence: TGTGCCACCAGTGAAAACACCGGGGAGCTGTTTTTT.

The rearrangement joins TRBV6-5 to TRBJ1-5, with 8 bases matching TRBD1. Germline values: CDR1 MNHEY, CDR2 SVGAGI. The CDR3 loop spans 15 amino acids. V dropped 7 bases and J dropped 1; count of bases not matched to a gene: 6. CDR3 region: CASTGQGWSNQPQHF. The CDR3 DNA is TGTGCCAGCACCGGACAGGGTTGGAGCAATCAGCCCCAGCATTTT.

V and J are TRBV5-5 and TRBJ2-3, with TRBD2 identical over 9 bases. CDR3 size: 14 residues. The trim removed 1 base at V and 6 bases at J, leaving 3 bases unmatched. CDR1 is SGHKS, CDR2 YYEKEE, per germline (reference sequence). CDR3 residues: CASSLRLAADTQYF. The DNA for the CDR3 is TGTGCCAGCAGCTTGCGACTAGCGGCCGATACGCAGTATTTT.

This clone rates as large. The chain combines TRBV20-1 with TRBJ1-2; D may be TRBD1 (6 bases). CDR3 length: 14 amino acids. Trimming cost V 3 bases and J 6 bases, with 17 bases left between them. Germline V gene sequence: CDR1 DFQATT, CDR2 SNEGSKA (reference sequence). The CDR3 protein is CSASRGRGMDGYTF. CDR3 coding DNA: TGCAGTGCTAGTAGGGGCAGGGGAATGGATGGCTACACCTTC.

The chain is built from TRBV6-5 and TRBJ1-2, with TRBD1 matching 7 bases. Germline trimming cut 5 bases from V and 3 bases from J; bases unmatched to any gene: 9. The CDR3 contains 15 residues. Germline V gene data show CDR1 as MNHEY and CDR2 as SVGAGI. In nucleotides, the CDR3 is TGTGCCAGCAGTATCCGGGACAGCCCCGACTATGGCTACACCTTC. Protein product: CASSIRDSPDYGYTF.

This clone was recorded only once. The genes are TRBV28 and TRBJ1-4; D perhaps matches TRBD1 (6 bases). Germline V gene lookup returns CDR1 MDHEN and CDR2 SYDVKM. The V end was cut by 5 bases, the J end by 6 bases, with 19 bases between. The CDR3 has 16 amino acids. The CDR3: CASSPPRGGGDEKLFF. CDR3 nucleotides: TGTGCCAGCAGTCCTCCCAGGGGCGGGGGCGATGAAAAACTGTTTTTT.

The chain is built from TRBV5-1 and TRBJ2-7; weak D call: TRBD1 (5 bases). The CDR3 runs 13 residues. Germline V gene data show CDR1 as SGHRS and CDR2 as YFSETQ. V was clipped by 9 bases and J by 2 bases, with 15 bases between them. CDR3 bases: TGCGCCATCCTGGACAAACCGGCCTACGAGCAGTACTTC. Its translation is CAILDKPAYEQYF.

The V gene is TRBV5-1, the J gene TRBJ1-6; 9 bases are a match to TRBD1. Germline V gene sequence: CDR1 SGHRS, CDR2 YFSETQ. This CDR3 is built from 15 residues. The V segment lost 0 bases and the J segment 10 bases; nucleotides outside the gene matches: 5. CDR3 coding DNA: TGCGCCAGCAGCTTGGCGGGGACAGGGAGGTCACCCCTCCACTTT. This translates into CASSLAGTGRSPLHF.

This clone was counted only a few times. CDR3 nucleotides: TGTGCCAGCAGTCGGAAGGCACACAATCAGCCCCAGCATTTT. Translating it yields CASSRKAHNQPQHF. This chain links TRBV27 with TRBJ1-5; D not resolved. The CDR3 is made up of 14 amino acids. Germline V CDR1 and CDR2: MNHEY, SMNVEV (reference sequence). V dropped 5 bases and J dropped 3 bases, with 11 bases sitting between them.

V is TRBV10-2 and J is TRBJ1-1; 7 bases match TRBD1. Germline CDR1 is WSHSY and CDR2 is SAAADI. This CDR3 spans 13 amino acids. J was trimmed by 5 bases and V by 8 bases; bases with no gene match: 8. The CDR3 nucleotides are TGCGCCAGCGGAAGACAGGGAGGGACTGAAGCTTTCTTT. Its protein product is CASGRQGGTEAFF.

V usage is TRBV4-1 and J usage is TRBJ2-7; TRBD1 agrees at 7 bases. V lost 2 bases and J lost 3; bases outside the gene matches: 16. Germline V gives CDR1 MGHRA, CDR2 YSYEKL. The CDR3 runs to 18 residues. This chain's CDR3 is CASSQYSQRQGQYYEQYF. DNA of the CDR3: TGCGCCAGCAGCCAATACTCTCAACGACAGGGTCAATACTACGAGCAGTACTTC.

The V call is TRBV7-8, the J call TRBJ2-2; D is unclear. V lost 0 bases to trimming and J lost 0 bases, with 5 bases between them. The CDR3 loop spans 15 amino acids. Germline CDR1 SGHVS, CDR2 FQNEAQ. In DNA, the CDR3 is TGTGCCAGCAGCTTAGCAGGCGCGAACACCGGGGAGCTGTTTTTT. It specifies CASSLAGANTGELFF.

This clone occurred once. V is TRBV18 and J is TRBJ2-7; D call uncertain. The germline V gene encodes CDR1 KGHSH and CDR2 LQKENI. The CDR3 runs 13 residues. The germline V and J ends were trimmed by 2 bases and 3 bases, with 8 bases remaining between them. The CDR3 sequence: CASSPILGYEQYF. DNA of the CDR3: TGTGCCAGCTCACCAATCTTAGGCTACGAGCAGTACTTC.

This clone has just a few counts. V is TRBV6-5 and J is TRBJ1-2; the D gene is possibly TRBD1 (6 bases). Per the germline V gene, CDR1 is MNHEY and CDR2 is SVGAGI. V dropped 5 bases and J dropped 4 bases, with 11 bases sitting between them. The CDR3 is 13 residues long. CDR3 nucleotide sequence: TGTGCCAGCAGTAACACAGGGAGCTATGGCTACACCTTC. Protein: CASSNTGSYGYTF.

V gene TRBV7-8 combines with J gene TRBJ2-3, with D uncertain. Germline loops: CDR1 SGHVS, CDR2 FQNEAQ. Trimming pared 0 bases from V and 2 bases from J, leaving 6 bases between. This CDR3 comprises 14 residues. The CDR3 region is CASSLAPATDTQYF. The CDR3 DNA is TGTGCCAGCAGCTTAGCGCCGGCCACAGATACGCAGTATTTT. Looking up the rest from reference TRBV7-8 and TRBJ2-3 gives the full variable domain: GAGVSQSPRYKVAKRGQDVALRCDPISGHVSLFWYQQALGQGPEFLTYFQNEAQLDKSGLPSDRFFAERPEGSVSTLKIQRTQQEDSAVYLCASSLAPATDTQYFGPGTRLTVL.